The clone carrying this TCR beta chain appeared a single time. Produced via immunoSEQ multiplex PCR; TCRdb's table is partial and in-frame only. Altogether about 60,000 clones are present, over 80% being singletons, with the ten largest covering less than 2.5%. This sample stems from a study of T cell changes during pregnancy in multiple sclerosis. Trimming cost V 3 bases and J 5 bases; bases outside gene matches: 14. Germline values: CDR1 SGHTA, CDR2 FQGNSA. This CDR3 is 17 amino acids long. The receptor was derived from a female donor with multiple sclerosis, enrolled in a pregnancy study. J is TRBJ2-3 and V is TRBV7-2; TRBD1 aligns across 7 bases. This sample comprised peripheral blood, obtained in the first trimester of pregnancy. DNA of the CDR3: TGTGCCAGCAGCTTTAGTGGTGTACCGGGACAGTTAGATACGCAGTATTTT. It encodes CASSFSGVPGQLDTQYF.